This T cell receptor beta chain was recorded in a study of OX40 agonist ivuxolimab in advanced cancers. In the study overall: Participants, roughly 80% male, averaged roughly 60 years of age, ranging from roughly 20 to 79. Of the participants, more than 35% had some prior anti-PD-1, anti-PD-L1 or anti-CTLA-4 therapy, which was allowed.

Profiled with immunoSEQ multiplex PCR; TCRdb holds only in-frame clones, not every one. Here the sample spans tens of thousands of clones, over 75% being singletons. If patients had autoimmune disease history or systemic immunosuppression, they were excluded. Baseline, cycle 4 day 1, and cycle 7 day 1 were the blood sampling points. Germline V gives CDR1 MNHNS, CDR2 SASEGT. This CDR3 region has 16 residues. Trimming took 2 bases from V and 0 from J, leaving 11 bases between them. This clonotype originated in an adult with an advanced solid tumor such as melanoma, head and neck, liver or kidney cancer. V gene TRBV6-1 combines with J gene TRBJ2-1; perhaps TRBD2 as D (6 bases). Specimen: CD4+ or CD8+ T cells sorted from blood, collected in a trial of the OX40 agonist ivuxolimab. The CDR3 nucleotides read TGTGCCAGCAGTGAACGTGCGGGGATCTCCTACAATGAGCAGTTCTTC. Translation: CASSERAGISYNEQFF.